A single sample is the source of the 23 T cell receptor beta chains below, sequenced in a study of T cell responses to AZD1222 COVID-19 vaccine. The method was immunoSEQ multiplex PCR; TCRdb's version includes in-frame clones alone and lacks a portion of them. The sample has more than 95,000 clones; roughly 90% are singletons. Sample: peripheral blood, taken on day 0 of AZD1222 vaccination. The receptors were sampled from an adult in good health.

The chain uses TRBV5-5 and TRBJ1-1, with 8 nucleotides matching TRBD1. This CDR3 has 17 residues. The V gene's germline CDR1 is SGHKS and CDR2 YYEKEE (reference sequence). V lost 3 bases, J lost 0 bases, and 10 bases stayed unmatched. CDR3 sequence: CASSSPRGPGVNTEAFF. As DNA, the CDR3 is TGTGCCAGCAGCTCACCCAGGGGGCCAGGGGTGAACACTGAAGCTTTCTTT.

The V gene is TRBV27, the J gene TRBJ2-1, with 10 bases that match TRBD2. There are 16 residues in the CDR3. The germline CDR1 and CDR2 sequences are MNHEY and SMNVEV (reference sequence). V lost 5 bases to trimming and J lost 6 bases; unmatched junction nucleotides: 10. CDR3 coding DNA: TGTGCCAGCAGTACGATCGCTAGCGGGAGCGGCAATGAGCAGTTCTTC. The encoded protein is CASSTIASGSGNEQFF.

The chain couples TRBV9 to TRBJ2-7, with 14 bases that match TRBD2. J lost 3 bases, V lost 3 bases, and 5 bases had no gene match. Germline V lookup: CDR1 SGDLS, CDR2 YYNGEE. The CDR3 length is 16 residues. The CDR3 protein is CASSGGGTSGSYEQYF. In DNA, the CDR3 is TGTGCCAGCAGCGGCGGAGGGACTAGCGGGAGCTACGAGCAGTACTTC.

This rearrangement joins TRBV6-5 to TRBJ2-1; D may correspond to TRBD1 or TRBD2 (5 bases each). V gave up 0 bases and J gave up 5 bases, with 14 bases separating them. Germline V gives CDR1 MNHEY, CDR2 SVGAGI. The CDR3 is 16 amino acids. The CDR3 reads CASSYSTGTANNEQFF. CDR3 sequence (DNA): TGTGCCAGCAGTTACTCGACCGGGACCGCGAACAATGAGCAGTTCTTC.

The V call is TRBV11-3, the J call TRBJ2-3; D uncertain. CDR1 and CDR2 (germline): SGHNT, YENEEA. V lost 4 bases, J lost 4 bases, and 18 bases lay in between. The CDR3 loop spans 16 amino acids. The CDR3, as DNA: TGTGCCAGCAGCTCTACCCATCTAGGCGGCGCAGATACGCAGTATTTT. Amino acid sequence: CASSSTHLGGADTQYF.

V gene TRBV7-3 combines with J gene TRBJ2-5; D not certain. The V gene's germline CDR1 is SGHTA and CDR2 FQGTGA. Trimming left V 6 bases short and J 1 base short, with 3 bases between. This CDR3 contains 11 residues. The DNA of the CDR3 is TGTGCCAGCAGGGCCCAAGAGACCCAGTACTTC. Residues: CASRAQETQYF.

For this clone: Other nucleotide sequences from this sample produce the same CDR3. The chain joins TRBV9 to TRBJ2-7, with 7 positions matching TRBD1. Germline CDR1 reads SGDLS; CDR2 reads YYNGEE. CDR3 length: 14 amino acids. Trimming took 0 bases from V and 2 from J; bases not matched to a gene: 2. This CDR3 is CASSVGTGTYEQYF. The DNA of the CDR3 is TGTGCCAGCAGCGTAGGGACAGGTACCTACGAGCAGTACTTC.

This rearrangement joins TRBV5-1 to TRBJ2-7; D is unclear. V shed 5 bases and J shed 2 bases, with 14 bases lying between them. The CDR3 has 14 residues. The germline gives CDR1 SGHRS, CDR2 YFSETQ. Here the CDR3 reads CASSWTGTPYEQYF. The CDR3 nucleotides are TGCGCCAGCAGTTGGACCGGAACACCCTACGAGCAGTACTTC.

V is TRBV6-6 and J is TRBJ2-2; D is tentatively TRBD1 or TRBD2 (5 bases each). Trimming shortened V by 3 bases and J by 8 bases, and 7 bases separated the two germline ends. The CDR3 consists of 12 residues. The germline V gene encodes CDR1 MNHNY and CDR2 SVGAGI (reference sequence). The CDR3 sequence is CASSYGGGELFF. DNA for the CDR3: TGTGCCAGCAGTTATGGGGGTGGGGAGCTGTTTTTT.

V and J are TRBV2 and TRBJ1-2; D possibly corresponds to TRBD1 (5 bases). V was clipped by 6 bases and J by 5 bases, with 10 bases between them. The CDR3 is 12 amino acids. Germline loops: CDR1 SNHLY, CDR2 FYNNEI. CDR3: CASRGTDYGYTF. As DNA, the CDR3 is TGTGCCAGCAGGGGGACGGATTATGGCTACACCTTC. The complete variable domain, with remaining parts taken from reference TRBV2 and TRBJ1-2, reads EPEVTQTPSHQVTQMGQEVILRCVPISNHLYFYWYRQILGQKVEFLVSFYNNEISEKSEIFDDQFSVERPDGSNFTLKIRSTKLEDSAMYFCASRGTDYGYTFGSGTRLTVV.

With respect to this clone: One end of the junction does not line up with germline, which may come from a read error. The chain has TRBV19 and TRBJ1-1; D call uncertain. The germline V gene has CDR1 LNHDA and CDR2 SQIVND (reference sequence). The CDR3 runs to 14 residues. The CDR3 coding sequence is TGTGCCAGTAGTGTAGACGTATTGAACACTGAAGCTTTCTTT. Amino acids: CASSVDVLNTEAFF.

The chain couples TRBV28 to TRBJ2-1; 9 bases fit TRBD1. V was clipped by 8 bases and J by 0 bases; unmatched bases: 23. There are 21 residues in the CDR3. Germline V gene sequence: CDR1 MDHEN, CDR2 SYDVKM. CDR3 DNA: TGTGCCAGCGCATTTCCCGGGACAGGGACCGTAACCGCGAGCTCCTACAATGAGCAGTTCTTC. Amino acid sequence: CASAFPGTGTVTASSYNEQFF.

The chain uses TRBV7-3 and TRBJ1-2, with D unresolved. The V end lost 3 bases, the J end lost 0 bases, and 11 bases lay between the germline ends. The CDR3 is made up of 15 amino acids. Germline V gene lookup returns CDR1 SGHTA and CDR2 FQGTGA. The CDR3 sequence: CASSFSYTTNYGYTF. In DNA, the CDR3 is TGTGCCAGCAGCTTCTCGTACACTACTAACTATGGCTACACCTTC.

The rearrangement joins TRBV3-1 (or the pseudogene TRBV3-2) to TRBJ2-7, with D unclear. The CDR3 runs 16 residues. In germline, CDR1 is LGHDT, CDR2 YNNKEL (reference sequence). Between the trimmed V and J ends, which lost 6 bases and 4 bases, there was a span of 22 bases. CDR3 DNA sequence: TGTGCCAGCAGTCCCAGCTTCCCAGCGTCGCTTTACGAGCAGTACTTC. Translation gives CASSPSFPASLYEQYF.

The gene calls are TRBV7-3 and TRBJ2-7; 10 bases align to TRBD1. In germline, CDR1 is SGHTA, CDR2 FQGTGA. The CDR3 runs 15 residues. The V and J ends lost 5 bases and 4 bases, in that order; junction bases with no gene match: 8. The CDR3 DNA sequence: TGTGCCAGCAGCCTCGGTGGGACAGGGGAGTACGAGCAGTACTTC. It encodes CASSLGGTGEYEQYF.

Details on this clone: An end of the junction differs from the germline gene, which may be a read error. The rearrangement links TRBV7-9 to TRBJ1-1; tentative D call: TRBD1 (6 bases). The germline gives CDR1 SEHNR, CDR2 FQNEAQ (reference sequence). The CDR3 is 14 residues long. CDR3 protein: CASSLGGLGTEAFF. Here the CDR3 DNA reads TGTGCCAGCAGTTTAGGGGGGCTTGGCACTGAAGCTTTCTTT.

The V call is TRBV5-1, the J call TRBJ2-1; possibly TRBD1 or TRBD2 for D (5 bases each). The CDR3 is 13 residues long. Germline V CDR1 and CDR2: SGHRS, YFSETQ. V was trimmed by 5 bases and J by 5 bases, leaving 11 bases between them. CDR3 sequence (DNA): TGCGCCAGCAGGCGCCAGGGAGACAATGAGCAGTTCTTC. This gives the protein CASRRQGDNEQFF.

J is TRBJ2-7 and V is TRBV10-2, with 8 bases fitting TRBD1. This CDR3 contains 17 residues. Germline lookup yields CDR1 WSHSY and CDR2 SAAADI. After removal of 8 bases from V and 2 bases from J, the junction contained 17 bases not matched to a gene. This CDR3 is CASLLGTGLGKTYEQYF. The CDR3 DNA reads as TGCGCCAGCCTTCTGGGGACAGGATTAGGGAAAACCTACGAGCAGTACTTC.

The rearrangement uses TRBV6-6 and TRBJ2-6; 7 nucleotides line up with TRBD1. The CDR3 is made up of 20 amino acids. The V gene's germline CDR1 is MNHNY and CDR2 SVGAGI (reference sequence). With 6 bases clipped from V and 1 base from J, the junction kept 18 bases outside the gene matches. The chain's CDR3 is CASSSYYVGRGTSGANVLTF. The CDR3 DNA reads as TGTGCCAGCAGCAGTTACTATGTCGGCAGGGGGACGTCTGGGGCCAACGTCCTGACTTTC.

J is TRBJ1-5 and V is TRBV7-2, with 7 bases that match TRBD1. Losses at the gene ends were 3 bases for V and 7 bases for J; bases not matched to a gene: 3. The V gene's germline CDR1 is SGHTA and CDR2 FQGNSA. The CDR3 is 13 residues long. The CDR3 nucleotides read TGTGCCAGCAGCTTCGACAGGGCACAGCCCCAGCATTTT. Residues: CASSFDRAQPQHF.

The genes are TRBV7-3 and TRBJ2-2, with 9 bases lining up with TRBD1. The CDR3 is made up of 15 amino acids. Trimming removed 2 bases from V and 5 bases from J; junction bases left unmatched: 3. Germline CDR1 is SGHTA and CDR2 is FQGTGA. The chain's CDR3 is CASSLLGQGTGELFF. The CDR3 region has the DNA TGTGCCAGCAGCTTATTGGGACAGGGAACCGGGGAGCTGTTTTTT.

The genes are TRBV28 and TRBJ2-1, with TRBD2 as a possible D gene (6 bases). V gave up 8 bases and J gave up 7 bases, with 15 bases separating them. Germline assignment: CDR1 MDHEN and CDR2 SYDVKM. This CDR3 spans 13 amino acids. CDR3 in DNA: TGTGCCAGCGGACTGGGACTTGGGAATGAGCAGTTCTTC. Translating gives CASGLGLGNEQFF.

The chain has TRBV5-4 and TRBJ1-3; 7 bases are shared with TRBD1. Germline CDR1 SGHNT, CDR2 YYREEE (reference sequence). This CDR3 is built from 19 residues. Trimming cost V 0 bases and J 2 bases; bases outside gene matches: 14. The CDR3 DNA reads as TGTGCCAGCAGCTTGGTAGGGGGTTCCCCAACAGGGGCTGGAAACACCATATATTTT. Translated, it gives CASSLVGGSPTGAGNTIYF.